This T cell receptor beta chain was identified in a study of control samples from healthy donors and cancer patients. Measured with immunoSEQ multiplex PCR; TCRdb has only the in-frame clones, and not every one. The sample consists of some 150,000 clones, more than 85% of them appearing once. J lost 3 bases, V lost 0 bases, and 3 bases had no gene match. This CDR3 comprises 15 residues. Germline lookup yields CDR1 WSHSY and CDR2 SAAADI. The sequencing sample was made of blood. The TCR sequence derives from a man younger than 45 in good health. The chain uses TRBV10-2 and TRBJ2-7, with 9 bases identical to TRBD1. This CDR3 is CASSESQGANYEQYF. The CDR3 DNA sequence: TGCGCCAGCAGTGAGTCACAGGGGGCGAACTACGAGCAGTACTTC.